A single sample is the source of the 18 T cell receptor beta chains below, sequenced in a study of T cells in Graves' hyperthyroidism and ophthalmopathy. RNA transcripts gave rise to amplified TCR beta CDR3 regions. First-round RT-PCR with HTBI primers amplified the TCR CDR3 region. TCRdb recomputed calls from the multiplex PCR reads with MiXCR, one row per CDR3 protein. Altogether hundreds of thousands of distinct CDR3 sequences are present, about a fifth being singletons, with the ten largest covering 30% to 40%. Material for sequencing was blood. The receptors come from a man younger than 40 with Graves' ophthalmopathy.

This clonotype has a count of ten or more. The V call is TRBV12-3 or TRBV12-4, the J call TRBJ2-3; TRBD2 matches at 9 bases. This CDR3 has 16 amino acids. V dropped 6 bases and J dropped 0; count of bases not matched to a gene: 7. DNA for the CDR3: TGTGCCAGCAGCCGCGCTAGCGGGGCTAGCACAGATACGCAGTATTTT. Residues: CASSRASGASTDTQYF.

This clonotype was seen only a few times. The J gene is TRBJ1-5, the V gene TRBV2; D unresolved. This CDR3 region has 12 residues. V was pared by 2 bases and J by 8 bases, with 7 bases between. Germline V lookup: CDR1 SNHLY, CDR2 FYNNEI. CDR3 sequence reads: CASSEQYEPQHF. The CDR3 nucleotides are TGTGCCAGCAGTGAACAATACGAGCCCCAGCATTTT.

The V and J genes are TRBV7-3 and TRBJ2-2; 11 bases line up with TRBD2. Germline lookup yields CDR1 SGHTA and CDR2 FQGTGA. The trim removed 8 bases at V and 7 bases at J, leaving 9 bases unmatched. This CDR3 is 15 amino acids long. The CDR3 coding sequence is TGTGCCAGCGGCAAGACCGGGACTAGCGGCGGGGAGCTGTTTTTT. This translates into CASGKTGTSGGELFF.

The chain carries TRBV27 and TRBJ2-1; the D gene is possibly TRBD2 (6 bases). CDR1 is MNHEY and CDR2 is SMNVEV in the germline V gene (reference sequence). The CDR3 spans 15 residues. V lost 6 bases, J lost 3 bases, and 15 bases lay in between. CDR3 amino acids: CASSFGTPIYNEQFF. The CDR3 DNA follows: TGTGCCAGCAGCTTCGGGACTCCGATCTACAATGAGCAGTTCTTC.

This clonotype showed up just a few times. The chain combines TRBV5-1 with TRBJ1-1; D gene unclear. In germline, CDR1 is SGHRS, CDR2 YFSETQ. V dropped 0 bases and J dropped 0 bases, with 12 bases sitting between them. This CDR3 has 16 amino acids. The chain's CDR3 is CASSLEQLALNTEAFF. The DNA of the CDR3 is TGCGCCAGCAGCTTGGAACAGTTAGCTTTGAACACTGAAGCTTTCTTT.

The genes are TRBV10-3 and TRBJ2-7; 13 bases map to TRBD2. This CDR3 contains 14 residues. CDR1 is ENHRY, CDR2 SYGVKD, per germline. Trimming removed 6 bases from V and 3 bases from J; junction bases left unmatched: 2. The CDR3 DNA is TGTGCCATCAGAGGGACTAGCGGGGACTACGAGCAGTACTTC. Translating gives CAIRGTSGDYEQYF.

The table lists this clonotype with a few counts. CDR3 DNA: TGTGCCAGCAGTTACTCCCCACTAGCGGGAAGCACAGATACGCAGTATTTT. Its protein is CASSYSPLAGSTDTQYF. The chain uses TRBV6-2 or TRBV6-3 and TRBJ2-3; 10 bases map to TRBD2. The CDR3 sequence is 17 residues long. Germline loops: CDR1 MNHEY, CDR2 SVGEGT. The J segment lost 0 bases and the V segment lost 0 bases, leaving 3 bases of the junction unmatched.

This chain connects TRBV5-5 to TRBJ1-5; D is uncertain. CDR1 and CDR2 from the germline V gene are SGHKS and YYEKEE (reference sequence). There are 15 residues in the CDR3. V was pared by 0 bases and J by 6 bases, with 13 bases between. CDR3 in DNA: TGTGCCAGCAGCTTGGGGAGTTCGGGCAGTCAGCCCCAGCATTTT. Protein product: CASSLGSSGSQPQHF.

This clonotype showed up many times. This chain connects TRBV28 to TRBJ2-3; TRBD2 aligns across 7 bases. Losses at the gene ends were 6 bases for V and 5 bases for J; bases not matched to a gene: 14. Germline CDR1 MDHEN, CDR2 SYDVKM. This CDR3 has 16 amino acids. This chain's CDR3 is CASSRWGTTSEDTQYF. The CDR3 coding sequence is TGTGCCAGCAGCCGGTGGGGCACAACTAGCGAAGATACGCAGTATTTT.

This clonotype has only a few counts. V usage is TRBV3-1 and J usage is TRBJ2-7; maybe TRBD1 (6 bases). The CDR3 runs 16 residues. Germline V gene sequence: CDR1 LGHDT, CDR2 YNNKEL (reference sequence). Trimming stripped 3 bases from V and 6 bases from J, with 21 bases between. This CDR3 reads CASSQDDGTLPSEQYF. The CDR3 coding sequence is TGTGCCAGCAGCCAGGACGACGGGACACTACCCTCCGAGCAGTACTTC.

The genes are TRBV29-1 and TRBJ1-1; D may be TRBD1 (5 bases). Germline loops: CDR1 SQVTM, CDR2 ANQGSEA. Trimming took off 6 bases at V and 5 bases at J, with 16 bases between the two ends. The CDR3 loop spans 13 amino acids. The CDR3 DNA reads as TGCAGCGTCAGCGGGGAGGGGCGGACTGAAGCTTTCTTT. Protein product: CSVSGEGRTEAFF.

This clonotype turned up a few times. The gene calls are TRBV28 and TRBJ2-3, with D possibly TRBD2 on 5 matching bases. This CDR3 has 17 amino acids. V was pared by 5 bases and J by 0 bases, with 18 bases between. Looked up from germline, CDR1 is MDHEN and CDR2 is SYDVKM. CDR3 residues: CASSPLDGAASTDTQYF. The CDR3 DNA reads TGTGCCAGCAGTCCCCTTGACGGAGCGGCTAGCACAGATACGCAGTATTTT.

The chain recombines TRBV20-1 with TRBJ1-1; perhaps TRBD1 as D (6 bases). The length of the CDR3 is 13 residues. V was shortened by 5 bases and J by 1 base, with 11 bases between the two germline ends. Germline V CDR1 and CDR2: DFQATT, SNEGSKA (reference sequence). This chain's CDR3 is CSAEDRRNTEAFF. The CDR3, as DNA: TGCAGTGCTGAAGACAGGAGGAACACTGAAGCTTTCTTT.

This clonotype was seen once. Given a much more abundant clone one base away, this may be a read error. This likely comes from a read error, as the CDR3 has no conserved phenylalanine or tryptophan at its end. This sequence joins TRBV5-1 and TRBJ1-1; no clear D gene. The CDR3 sequence is 14 residues long. V lost 7 bases to trimming and J lost 0 bases, with 13 bases between them. CDR1 and CDR2 (germline): SGHRS, YFSETQ. The CDR3 spells CASSDLGLNTEAFS. DNA for the CDR3: TGCGCCAGCTCGGATTTAGGGCTGAACACTGAAGCTTTCTCT.

Many counts were recorded for this clonotype. This chain joins TRBV6-2 or TRBV6-3 and TRBJ1-2, with D possibly matching TRBD1 (5 bases). Looked up from germline, CDR1 is MNHEY and CDR2 is SVGEGT. The CDR3 runs 13 residues. Trimming stripped 2 bases from V and 4 bases from J, with 8 bases between. CDR3 coding DNA: TGTGCCAGCAGTTACGAGACAGCCTATGGCTACACCTTC. This encodes CASSYETAYGYTF.

In its sample, this clonotype was seen a few times. V usage is TRBV12-3 or TRBV12-4 and J usage is TRBJ2-7; either TRBD1 or TRBD2 may fit D (5 bases each). V lost 5 bases to trimming and J lost 4 bases, with 21 bases between them. The length of the CDR3 is 16 residues. The CDR3 loop is CASSPVGWGKAYEQYF. The DNA for the CDR3 is TGTGCCAGCAGTCCGGTGGGGTGGGGGAAGGCATACGAGCAGTACTTC.

In its sample, this clonotype was seen a few times. V and J are TRBV5-1 and TRBJ2-2; D perhaps matches TRBD2 (6 bases). The CDR3 is 15 amino acids. V lost 4 bases, J lost 2 bases, and 12 bases lay in between. Germline CDR1 and CDR2: SGHRS and YFSETQ. The CDR3 nucleotides are TGCGCCAGCAGCCCCGCGGGACGAAACACCGGGGAGCTGTTTTTT. This sequence encodes CASSPAGRNTGELFF. Together with reference TRBV5-1 and TRBJ2-2, the CDR3 gives the full variable domain: KAGVTQTPRYLIKTRGQQVTLSCSPISGHRSVSWYQQTPGQGLQFLFEYFSETQRNKGNFPGRFSGRQFSNSRSEMNVSTLELGDSALYLCASSPAGRNTGELFFGEGSRLTVL.

The rearrangement joins TRBV7-3 to TRBJ2-1; no firm D call. The ends were cut back, 6 bases at V and 0 bases at J, with 12 bases in the middle. This CDR3 spans 15 amino acids. Per germline, CDR1 SGHTA and CDR2 FQGTGA. The CDR3 is CASRFTESSYNEQFF. The CDR3 DNA follows: TGTGCCAGCAGGTTCACAGAGAGCTCCTACAATGAGCAGTTCTTC.